These 2 T cell receptor beta chains share one sample of origin, sequenced in a study of early stage breast cancer tumors. Measured with immunoSEQ multiplex PCR; TCRdb has only the in-frame clones, and not every one. Here the sample spans fewer than 80,000 clones, more than 70% being singletons. Source material: blood. The receptors stem from a person aged 40 to 49 with breast cancer.

In this sample, this clone turned up once. The chain couples TRBV29-1 to TRBJ2-1; D is perhaps TRBD2 (6 bases). V was pared by 1 base and J by 10 bases, with 14 bases between. Germline V gene lookup returns CDR1 SQVTM and CDR2 ANQGSEA. This CDR3 comprises 13 residues. CDR3 in amino acids: CSVEAPEGREQFF. The CDR3, as DNA: TGCAGCGTTGAAGCGCCGGAGGGTCGCGAGCAGTTCTTC.

The chain employs TRBV7-9 and TRBJ2-7; tentatively, D is TRBD1 or TRBD2 (5 bases each). The CDR3 consists of 16 residues. Trimming removed 5 bases from V and 2 bases from J, with 19 bases in between. The germline CDR1 and CDR2 sequences are SEHNR and FQNEAQ (reference sequence). The CDR3 is CASSQTAGTPTYEQYF. DNA for the CDR3: TGTGCCAGCAGCCAGACAGCAGGGACCCCGACCTACGAGCAGTACTTC.